Listed below are T cell receptor beta chains from one sample, sequenced in a study of CD8 T cells in Susac syndrome. One entry per CDR3 protein, called by TCRdb with MiXCR from the immunoSEQ multiplex PCR reads. The data contain some 180,000 distinct CDR3 sequences, around nine tenths of them singletons. The sample comprised CD4+ T cells from PBMCs. The receptor set was obtained from a human donor with Susac syndrome. CDR3s include the opening cysteine and the closing phenylalanine or tryptophan. The order of the fields is V gene, D gene, J gene, clone size, CDR3 DNA, CDR3 protein. The D gene is left open where the match is weak. Not every row has a clone size; where given, it reads once, few, many or a size class.

TRBV5-6,-,TRBJ1-6,-,TGTGCCAGCAGCTTGGAGCCCCCGGCATATTCACCCCTCCACTTT,CASSLEPPAYSPLHF
TRBV27,TRBD1,TRBJ2-7,-,TGTGCCAGCAGTCCACAGGGGGGCCCCTACGAGCAGTACTTC,CASSPQGGPYEQYF
TRBV19,TRBD1,TRBJ2-2,-,TGTGCCAGTAGTACACCCGCACGGGACAGGGGGAACACCGGGGAGCTGTTTTTT,CASSTPARDRGNTGELFF
TRBV7-9,-,TRBJ1-3,once,TGTGCCAGCAGTTGGGACGGGAGTCTCTCTGGAAACACCATATATTTT,CASSWDGSLSGNTIYF
TRBV5-1,-,TRBJ2-5,few,TGCGCCAGCAGCTTGGACAGGGCGGAGACCCAGTACTTC,CASSLDRAETQYF
TRBV29-1,-,TRBJ2-3,-,TGCAGCGCTTGGGACAGCACAGATACGCAGTATTTT,CSAWDSTDTQYF
TRBV23-1,-,TRBJ1-1,few,TGCGCCAGCAGTCAATCCCCTGGGGGACCTGAAGCTTTCTTT,CASSQSPGGPEAFF
TRBV5-5,-,TRBJ1-5,-,TGTGCCAGCAGCTTGAAGGTCTTGAGCAATCAGCCCCAGCATTTT,CASSLKVLSNQPQHF
TRBV2,-,TRBJ1-2,-,TGTGCCAGCAGTTTACAGGGAGTGTATGGCTACACCTTC,CASSLQGVYGYTF
TRBV3-1,-,TRBJ2-1,once,TGTGCCAGCAGCCAAGATAACGGGGCCTACAATGAGCAGTTCTTC,CASSQDNGAYNEQFF
TRBV20-1,TRBD2,TRBJ2-6,-,TGCAGTGCTTCCAACTCCGGGACTACCCTCTCTGGGGCCAACGTCCTGACTTTC,CSASNSGTTLSGANVLTF
TRBV28,TRBD1,TRBJ2-1,-,TGTGCCAGCAGACATCCGGGACAGGGTTCCAATGAGCAGTTCTTC,CASRHPGQGSNEQFF
TRBV20-1,TRBD2,TRBJ2-7,-,TGCAGTGCTCCAAAGCGGGAGGGGTTCTACGAGCAGTACTTC,CSAPKREGFYEQYF
TRBV18,TRBD1,TRBJ2-7,-,TGTGCCAGCTCACGACAGGGATTCTCCTACGAGCAGTACTTC,CASSRQGFSYEQYF
TRBV4-1,TRBD2,TRBJ2-1,-,TGCGCCAGCAGCCAGAGCCTACTAGCGCCCTTCAATGAGCAGTTCTTC,CASSQSLLAPFNEQFF
TRBV18,-,TRBJ1-5,-,TGTGCCAGCTCACGGCCGGGGGAGAATCAGCCCCAGCATTTT,CASSRPGENQPQHF
TRBV25-1,TRBD2,TRBJ2-7,-,TGTGCCAGCAGTGAATCGGGACTATACGAGCAGTACTTC,CASSESGLYEQYF
TRBV30,-,TRBJ1-6,-,TGTGCCTGGAGTCCGACGGGGAATTCACCCCTCCACTTT,CAWSPTGNSPLHF
TRBV20-1,-,TRBJ1-6,-,TGCAGTGCTCAAAAAGGACCCACCTATAATTCACCCCTCCACTTT,CSAQKGPTYNSPLHF
TRBV28,-,TRBJ1-1,-,TGTGCCAGCAGTCTCCCCGACAGGACAAACACTGAAGCTTTCTTT,CASSLPDRTNTEAFF
TRBV20-1,TRBD2,TRBJ2-7,-,TGCAGTGCTGGGGGGGGAGTGGGCGGGGGGTACGAGCAGTACTTC,CSAGGGVGGGYEQYF
TRBV5-4,-,TRBJ2-3,-,TGTGCCAGCAGCTTGGATCGGGCAGGGACAGATACGCAGTATTTT,CASSLDRAGTDTQYF
TRBV12-3/TRBV12-4,-,TRBJ1-2,-,TGTGCCAGCAGCCGACAGAGACTCTATGGCTACACCTTC,CASSRQRLYGYTF
TRBV20-1,-,TRBJ2-5,-,TGCAGTGCTAGAGAGTTTGTAGGAACTGAGACCCAGTACTTC,CSAREFVGTETQYF
TRBV5-1,-,TRBJ1-1,-,TGCGCCTCTTCAGCGGGGAACACTGAAGCTTTCTTT,CASSAGNTEAFF
TRBV5-4,-,TRBJ1-5,-,TGTGCCAGCAGCTTTTGGGGGTACAATCAGCCCCAGCATTTT,CASSFWGYNQPQHF
TRBV18,-,TRBJ1-1,-,TGTGCCAGCTCTGTGGGGGCCCTGAACACTGAAGCTTTCTTT,CASSVGALNTEAFF
TRBV6-5,-,TRBJ2-1,-,TGTGCCAGCAGTTACAAAATCCCCTCGGGAATAGCCCCTAATGAGCAGTTCTTC,CASSYKIPSGIAPNEQFF
TRBV6-6,-,TRBJ1-5,-,TGTGCCACATCCGGGACAATTGATCAGCCCCAGCATTTT,CATSGTIDQPQHF
TRBV12-3/TRBV12-4,-,TRBJ2-7,-,TGTGCCAGCAGTGGGATCCTGGAGCAGTACTTC,CASSGILEQYF
TRBV5-6,-,TRBJ2-5,-,TGTGCCAGCACTACTACTTGGGAGACCCAGTACTTC,CASTTTWETQYF
TRBV3-1,TRBD1,TRBJ2-7,-,TGTGCCAGCAGCCAGGGGACAGGTAATCCCTACGAGCAGTACTTC,CASSQGTGNPYEQYF
TRBV6-5,-,TRBJ1-1,-,TGTGCCAGCGGACAGTCAAACGGTGAAGCTTTCTTT,CASGQSNGEAFF
TRBV25-1,-,TRBJ1-1,-,TGTGCCAGCAGTGCGTACTACACCGGAGAGTCGGAAGCTTTCTTT,CASSAYYTGESEAFF
TRBV10-3,-,TRBJ2-5,-,TGTGCCATCAGTGAGCGAAAGATGATCCAAGAGACCCAGTACTTC,CAISERKMIQETQYF
TRBV18,-,TRBJ1-1,-,TGTGCCAGCGCCTTGCGGGAGGACACTGAAGCTTTCTTT,CASALREDTEAFF
TRBV20-1,-,TRBJ1-1,-,TGCAGTGCAAGATTCACAGGGAAATTTGGGCGCGGCACTGAAGCTTTCTTT,CSARFTGKFGRGTEAFF
TRBV6-5,-,TRBJ2-7,-,TGTGCCAGCAGTCCCACCAGCTCCTACGAGCAGTACTTC,CASSPTSSYEQYF
TRBV28,-,TRBJ1-1,-,TGTGCCAGCAGTTTTAGGGTCTTGGTAAAGGGCAGCCAAGCTTTCTTT,CASSFRVLVKGSQAFF
TRBV5-8,TRBD1,TRBJ2-5,-,TGTGCCAGCAGCTTGCCGGGACAGCCAGAGACCCAGTACTTC,CASSLPGQPETQYF
TRBV7-9,-,TRBJ2-3,-,TGTGCCAGCAGCTCCCCCCCGGTCGATACGCAGTATTTT,CASSSPPVDTQYF
TRBV5-4,TRBD1,TRBJ1-2,-,TGTGCCAGCAGCTTGGTTACAGGGGGCTCGGGTGGCTACACCTTC,CASSLVTGGSGGYTF
TRBV5-1,TRBD2,TRBJ2-3,-,TGCGCCAGCAGCTTGACTAGCGGGCCCACAGATACGCAGTATTTT,CASSLTSGPTDTQYF
TRBV3-1,TRBD1,TRBJ1-5,once,TGTGCCAGCAGCCGAGGGACAGCTGGCAATCAGCCCCAGCATTTT,CASSRGTAGNQPQHF
TRBV4-2,-,TRBJ2-3,-,TGTGCCAGCAGCGATCGACTGGGCGGTACGCAGTATTTT,CASSDRLGGTQYF
TRBV12-3/TRBV12-4,TRBD1,TRBJ1-2,-,TGTGCCAGCACCACGGACAGGAGAATGGGAGGCTACACCTTC,CASTTDRRMGGYTF
TRBV4-1,-,TRBJ2-7,-,TGCGCCAGCAGCCAAGCTTTAGCGGAGAGCTCCTACGAGCAGTACTTC,CASSQALAESSYEQYF
TRBV12-3/TRBV12-4,TRBD2,TRBJ2-1,-,TGTGCCAGCATCCGGACTAGCGGGAGTGACTCCTACAATGAGCAGTTCTTC,CASIRTSGSDSYNEQFF
TRBV9,TRBD1,TRBJ2-7,-,TGTGCCAGCAACTCCGGGACAGGGGCCGCCAGGGAGCAGTACTTC,CASNSGTGAAREQYF
TRBV20-1,TRBD1,TRBJ2-2,-,TGCAGTGCCACAGGGGGCGCGAACACCGGGGAGCTGTTTTTT,CSATGGANTGELFF